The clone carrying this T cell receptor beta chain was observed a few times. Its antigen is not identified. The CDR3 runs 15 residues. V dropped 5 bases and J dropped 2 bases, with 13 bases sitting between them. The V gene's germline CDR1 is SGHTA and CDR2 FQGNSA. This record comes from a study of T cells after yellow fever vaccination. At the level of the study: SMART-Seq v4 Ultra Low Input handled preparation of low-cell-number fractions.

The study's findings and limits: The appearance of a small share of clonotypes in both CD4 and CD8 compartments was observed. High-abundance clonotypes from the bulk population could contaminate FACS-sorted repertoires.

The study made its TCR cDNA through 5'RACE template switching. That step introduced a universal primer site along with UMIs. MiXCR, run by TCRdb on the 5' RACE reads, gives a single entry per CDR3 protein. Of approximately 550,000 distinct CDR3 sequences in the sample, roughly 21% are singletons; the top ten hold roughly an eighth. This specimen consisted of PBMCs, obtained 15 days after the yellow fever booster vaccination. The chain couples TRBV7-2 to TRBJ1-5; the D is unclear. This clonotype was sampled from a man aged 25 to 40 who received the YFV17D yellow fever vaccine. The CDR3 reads CASSLVPGGNQPQHF. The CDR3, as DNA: TGTGCCAGCAGCCTCGTTCCCGGGGGCAATCAGCCCCAGCATTTT.